The entry below describes one TCR beta chain. Its antigen is undetermined. The repertoire was sequenced with immunoSEQ multiplex PCR; TCRdb's copy has only in-frame clones and lacks some. The sample lists approximately 220,000 clones, over 80% occurring once. The V end was cut by 10 bases, the J end by 7 bases, with 13 bases between. The germline V gene encodes CDR1 MNHEY and CDR2 SVGAGI. The CDR3 runs 11 residues. The data were obtained in a study of cytomegalovirus exposure and HLA in healthy donors. Overall study findings and caveats: The finding came from a later analysis; first-cohort TCR clusters tended to co-occur in the roughly 110 validation repertoires.

The chain carries TRBV6-5 and TRBJ1-1; D not resolved. The source material was PBMCs. The sequence was collected from a woman aged 25 to 39 in good health and CMV-seropositive. CDR3 DNA: TGTGCCACCCAAAGGTATGGTGAAGCTTTCTTT. It yields the protein CATQRYGEAFF.